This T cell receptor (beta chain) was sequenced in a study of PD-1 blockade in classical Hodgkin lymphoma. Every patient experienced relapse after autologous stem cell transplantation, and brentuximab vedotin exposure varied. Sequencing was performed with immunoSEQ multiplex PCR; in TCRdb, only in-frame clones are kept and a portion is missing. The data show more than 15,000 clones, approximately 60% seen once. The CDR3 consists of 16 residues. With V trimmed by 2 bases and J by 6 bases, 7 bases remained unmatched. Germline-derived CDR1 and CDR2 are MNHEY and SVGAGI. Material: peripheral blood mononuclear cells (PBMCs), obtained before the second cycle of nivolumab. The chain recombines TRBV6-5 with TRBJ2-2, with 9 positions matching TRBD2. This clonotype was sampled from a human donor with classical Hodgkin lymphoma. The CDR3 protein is CASSYAGTSRSGELFF. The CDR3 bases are TGTGCCAGCAGTTACGCGGGGACTAGCAGGTCCGGGGAGCTGTTTTTT.